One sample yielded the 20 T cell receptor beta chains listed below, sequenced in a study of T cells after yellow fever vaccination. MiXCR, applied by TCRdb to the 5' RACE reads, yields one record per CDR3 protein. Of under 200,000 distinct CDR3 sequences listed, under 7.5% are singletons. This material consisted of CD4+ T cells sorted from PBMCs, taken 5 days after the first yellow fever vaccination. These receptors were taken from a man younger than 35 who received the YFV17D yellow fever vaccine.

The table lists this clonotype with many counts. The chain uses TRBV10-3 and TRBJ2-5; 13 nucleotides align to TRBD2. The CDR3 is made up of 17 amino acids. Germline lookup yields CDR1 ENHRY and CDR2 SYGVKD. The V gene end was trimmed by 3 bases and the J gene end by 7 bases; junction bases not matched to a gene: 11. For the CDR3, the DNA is TGTGCCATCAGTGACCCAACTAGCGGGGGGGCCTCGGGGACCCAGTACTTC. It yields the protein CAISDPTSGGASGTQYF.

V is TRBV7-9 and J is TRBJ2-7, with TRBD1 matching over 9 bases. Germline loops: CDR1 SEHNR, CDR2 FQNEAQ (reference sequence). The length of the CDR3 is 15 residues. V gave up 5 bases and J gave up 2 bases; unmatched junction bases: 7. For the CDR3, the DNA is TGTGCCAGCAGCGAGGACAGGGGTTGGACCTACGAGCAGTACTTC. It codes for CASSEDRGWTYEQYF.

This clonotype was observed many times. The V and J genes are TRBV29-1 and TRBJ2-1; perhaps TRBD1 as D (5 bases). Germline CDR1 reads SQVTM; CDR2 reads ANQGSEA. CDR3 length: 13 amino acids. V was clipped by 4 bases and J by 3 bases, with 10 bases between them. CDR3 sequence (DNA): TGCAGCGTTGCTCAGGGATTCTACAATGAGCAGTTCTTC. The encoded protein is CSVAQGFYNEQFF.

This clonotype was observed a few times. DNA for the CDR3: TGCGCCAGCAGCTTTCAACCCGGACAGGACTACGAGCAGTACGTC. The encoded protein is CASSFQPGQDYEQYV. This chain connects TRBV5-1 to TRBJ2-7, with TRBD1 identical over 7 bases. The CDR3 sequence is 15 residues long. Germline CDR1 is SGHRS and CDR2 is YFSETQ. With 2 bases clipped from V and 3 bases from J, the junction kept 8 bases outside the gene matches.

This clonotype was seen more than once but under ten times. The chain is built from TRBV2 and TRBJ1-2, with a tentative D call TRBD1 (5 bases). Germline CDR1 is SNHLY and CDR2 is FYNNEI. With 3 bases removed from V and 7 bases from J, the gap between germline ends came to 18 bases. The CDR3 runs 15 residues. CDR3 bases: TGTGCCAGCAGTGAGATCCCGGGGGTTCGAAGTGGCTACACCTTC. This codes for CASSEIPGVRSGYTF. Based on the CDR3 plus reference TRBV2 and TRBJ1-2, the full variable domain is EPEVTQTPSHQVTQMGQEVILRCVPISNHLYFYWYRQILGQKVEFLVSFYNNEISEKSEIFDDQFSVERPDGSNFTLKIRSTKLEDSAMYFCASSEIPGVRSGYTFGSGTRLTVV.

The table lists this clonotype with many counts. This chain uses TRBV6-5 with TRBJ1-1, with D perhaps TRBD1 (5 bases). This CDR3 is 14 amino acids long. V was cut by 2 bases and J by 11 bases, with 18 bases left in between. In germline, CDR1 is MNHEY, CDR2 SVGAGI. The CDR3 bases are TGTGCCAGCAGTTACCGTTCGGTAGGGGATGAGGCTTTCTTT. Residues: CASSYRSVGDEAFF.

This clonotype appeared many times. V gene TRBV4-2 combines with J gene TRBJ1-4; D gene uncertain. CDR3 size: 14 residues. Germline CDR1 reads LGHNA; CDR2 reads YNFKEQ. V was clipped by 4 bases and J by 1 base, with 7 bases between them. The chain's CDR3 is CASSLGLTNEKLFF. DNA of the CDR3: TGTGCCAGCAGCCTGGGGTTAACTAATGAAAAACTGTTTTTT.

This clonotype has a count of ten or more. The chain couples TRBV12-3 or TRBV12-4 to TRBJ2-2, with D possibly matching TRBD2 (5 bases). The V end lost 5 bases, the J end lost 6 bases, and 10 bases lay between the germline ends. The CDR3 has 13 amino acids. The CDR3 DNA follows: TGTGCCAGCAGTACCCGAGGGTCCGGGGAGCTGTTTTTT. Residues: CASSTRGSGELFF.

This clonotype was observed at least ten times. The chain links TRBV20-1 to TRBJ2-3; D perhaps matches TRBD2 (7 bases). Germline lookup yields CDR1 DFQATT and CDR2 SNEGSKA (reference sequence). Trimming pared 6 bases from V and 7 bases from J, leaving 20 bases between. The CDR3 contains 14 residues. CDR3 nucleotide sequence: TGCAGTGCGCGTGGGGGGGGCGCGGGTTATACGCAGTATTTT. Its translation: CSARGGGAGYTQYF.

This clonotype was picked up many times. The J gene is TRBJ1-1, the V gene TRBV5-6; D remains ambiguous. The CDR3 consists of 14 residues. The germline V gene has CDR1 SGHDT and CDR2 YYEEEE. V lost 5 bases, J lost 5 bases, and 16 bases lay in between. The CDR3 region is CASREWPGDTEAFF. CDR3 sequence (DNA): TGTGCCAGCAGGGAGTGGCCGGGAGATACTGAAGCTTTCTTT.

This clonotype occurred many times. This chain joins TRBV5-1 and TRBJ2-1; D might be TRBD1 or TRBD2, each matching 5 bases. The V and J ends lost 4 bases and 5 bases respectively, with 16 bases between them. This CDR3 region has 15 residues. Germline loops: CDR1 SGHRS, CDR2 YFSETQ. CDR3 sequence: CASSATGRRDNEQFF. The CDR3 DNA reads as TGCGCCAGCAGCGCGACGGGACGCAGAGACAATGAGCAGTTCTTC.

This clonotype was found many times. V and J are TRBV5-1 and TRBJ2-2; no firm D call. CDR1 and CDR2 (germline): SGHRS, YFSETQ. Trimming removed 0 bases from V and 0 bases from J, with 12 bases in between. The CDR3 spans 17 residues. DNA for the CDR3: TGCGCCAGCAGCTTGGCTGGCCGTTACCCGAACACCGGGGAGCTGTTTTTT. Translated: CASSLAGRYPNTGELFF.

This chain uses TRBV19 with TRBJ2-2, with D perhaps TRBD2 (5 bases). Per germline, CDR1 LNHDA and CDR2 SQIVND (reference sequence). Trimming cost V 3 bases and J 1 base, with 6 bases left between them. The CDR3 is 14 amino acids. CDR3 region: CASSIEGNTGELFF. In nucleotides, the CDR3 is TGTGCCAGTAGTATTGAGGGGAACACCGGGGAGCTGTTTTTT.

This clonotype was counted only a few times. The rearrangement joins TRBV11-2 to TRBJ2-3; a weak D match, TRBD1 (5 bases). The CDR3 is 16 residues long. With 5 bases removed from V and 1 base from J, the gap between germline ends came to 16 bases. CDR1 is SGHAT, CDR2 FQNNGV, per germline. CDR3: CASSQKRQQGTDTQYF. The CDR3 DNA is TGTGCCAGCAGCCAAAAACGTCAACAGGGCACAGATACGCAGTATTTT.

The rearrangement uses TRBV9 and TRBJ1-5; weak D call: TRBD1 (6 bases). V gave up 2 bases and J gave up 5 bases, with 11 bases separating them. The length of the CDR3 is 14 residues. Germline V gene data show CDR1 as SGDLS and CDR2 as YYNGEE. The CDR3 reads CASSVGSGDQPQHF. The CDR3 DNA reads TGTGCCAGCAGCGTTGGCTCAGGGGATCAGCCCCAGCATTTT.

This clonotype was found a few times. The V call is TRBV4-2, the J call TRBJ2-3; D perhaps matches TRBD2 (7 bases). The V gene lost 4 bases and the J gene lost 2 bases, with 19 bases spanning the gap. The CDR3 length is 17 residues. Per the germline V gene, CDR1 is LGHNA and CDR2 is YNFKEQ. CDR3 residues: CASSPTAGGGHTDTQYF. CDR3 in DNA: TGTGCCAGCAGCCCTACGGCGGGCGGGGGCCACACAGATACGCAGTATTTT.

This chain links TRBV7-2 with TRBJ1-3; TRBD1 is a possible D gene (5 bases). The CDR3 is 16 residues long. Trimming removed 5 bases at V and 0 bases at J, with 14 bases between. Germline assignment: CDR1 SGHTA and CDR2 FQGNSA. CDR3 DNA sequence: TGTGCCAGCAGCACACAGGTCCCGAGCTCTGGAAACACCATATATTTT. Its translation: CASSTQVPSSGNTIYF.

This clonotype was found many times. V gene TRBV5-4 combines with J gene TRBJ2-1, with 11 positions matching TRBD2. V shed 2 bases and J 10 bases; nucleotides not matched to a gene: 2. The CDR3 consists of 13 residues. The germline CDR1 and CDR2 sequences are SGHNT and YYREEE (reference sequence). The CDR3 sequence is CASSLTSGGEQFF. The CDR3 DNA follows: TGTGCCAGCAGCTTAACTAGCGGGGGCGAGCAGTTCTTC.

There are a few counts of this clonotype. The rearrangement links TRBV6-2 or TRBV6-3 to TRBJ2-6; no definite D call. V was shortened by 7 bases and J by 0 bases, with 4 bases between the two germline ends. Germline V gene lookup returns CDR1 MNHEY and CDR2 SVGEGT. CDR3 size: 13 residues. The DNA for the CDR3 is TGTGCCAGCACCCACTCTGGGGCCAACGTCCTGACTTTC. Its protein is CASTHSGANVLTF.

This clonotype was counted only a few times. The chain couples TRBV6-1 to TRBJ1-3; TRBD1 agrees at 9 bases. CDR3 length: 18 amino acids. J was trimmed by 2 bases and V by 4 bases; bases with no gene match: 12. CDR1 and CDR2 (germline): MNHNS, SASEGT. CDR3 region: CASSALGQGTNTGNTIYF. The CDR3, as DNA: TGTGCCAGCAGTGCGCTCGGACAGGGGACAAATACTGGAAACACCATATATTTT.